Listed below are T cell receptor beta chains from one sample, sequenced in a study of T-cell memory formation after mild COVID-19. In TCRdb, the 5' RACE reads were re-called with MiXCR into one record per CDR3 protein. The sample shows hundreds of thousands of distinct CDR3 sequences, 15% to 20% of them seen only once. Sequencing was performed on PBMCs or a T cell subset sorted from them (not recorded which). These receptors were taken from an adult woman who had mild COVID-19 (a few samples of this study predate the infection). Cell type and time point are not known. CDR3s include the opening cysteine and the closing phenylalanine or tryptophan. A D gene is named only where the DNA matches it firmly. For some rows the clone size is stated as once, few or many, or as a class when expanded; others skip it.

v_gene: TRBV4-3; abundance: few; j_gene: TRBJ2-2; d_gene: TRBD1; CDR3nt: TGCGCCAGCAGCCATTTGACAGGGACGAACACCGGGGAGCTGTTTTTT; CDR3aa: CASSHLTGTNTGELFF
v_gene: TRBV25-1; abundance: few; j_gene: TRBJ2-1; d_gene: TRBD2; CDR3nt: TGTGCCAGCAGTTATACCGGGACTAGGGAGTACAATGAGCAGTTCTTC; CDR3aa: CASSYTGTREYNEQFF
v_gene: TRBV3-1; abundance: few; j_gene: TRBJ2-5; d_gene: TRBD2; CDR3nt: TGTGCCAGCAGCCAAAGACTAGCGGCAACCCAAGAGACCCAGTACTTC; CDR3aa: CASSQRLAATQETQYF
v_gene: TRBV15; abundance: few; j_gene: TRBJ1-5; d_gene: NA; CDR3nt: TGTGCCACCAGCAGAGACCCGGCTAGCAATCAGCCCCAGCATTTT; CDR3aa: CATSRDPASNQPQHF
v_gene: TRBV7-9; abundance: NA; j_gene: TRBJ2-1; d_gene: TRBD2; CDR3nt: TGTGCCAGCAGTTCTAGCGGGGGGAAGTACAATGAGCAGTTCTTC; CDR3aa: CASSSSGGKYNEQFF
v_gene: TRBV20-1; abundance: NA; j_gene: TRBJ2-1; d_gene: TRBD2; CDR3nt: TGCAGTGCCCCTCGCCTAATACTAGCGGCCGGCTCCTACAATGAGCAGTTCTTC; CDR3aa: CSAPRLILAAGSYNEQFF
v_gene: TRBV12-3/TRBV12-4; abundance: NA; j_gene: TRBJ2-7; d_gene: NA; CDR3nt: TGTGCCAGCAGTTTGTCAGGGTTTCTTACCTACGAGCAGTACTTC; CDR3aa: CASSLSGFLTYEQYF
v_gene: TRBV6-5; abundance: few; j_gene: TRBJ2-5; d_gene: TRBD2; CDR3nt: TGTGCCAGCAGTTACCGGACTAGCGGGACCCAGGAGACCCAGTACTTC; CDR3aa: CASSYRTSGTQETQYF
v_gene: TRBV6-1; abundance: NA; j_gene: TRBJ2-7; d_gene: NA; CDR3nt: TGTGCCAGCAGTCTCGATTCCGGGACGGCCTACGAGCAGTACTTC; CDR3aa: CASSLDSGTAYEQYF
v_gene: TRBV20-1; abundance: NA; j_gene: TRBJ2-1; d_gene: NA; CDR3nt: TGCAGTGCTGGGAACAGGGCCAATGAGCAGTTCTTC; CDR3aa: CSAGNRANEQFF
v_gene: TRBV29-1; abundance: few; j_gene: TRBJ1-1; d_gene: TRBD1; CDR3nt: TGCAGCGTGGCTGGGGCAGGGGGCACTGAAGCTTTCTTT; CDR3aa: CSVAGAGGTEAFF
v_gene: TRBV9; abundance: NA; j_gene: TRBJ2-3; d_gene: NA; CDR3nt: TGTGCCAGCAGCGCATCGGGCCACACAGATACGCAGTATTTT; CDR3aa: CASSASGHTDTQYF
v_gene: TRBV4-2; abundance: NA; j_gene: TRBJ2-1; d_gene: NA; CDR3nt: TGTGCCAGCAGCCAAGACGGGGTTGAGCAGTTCTTC; CDR3aa: CASSQDGVEQFF
v_gene: TRBV6-1; abundance: NA; j_gene: TRBJ1-3; d_gene: NA; CDR3nt: TGTGCCAGCAGCGACGGACGATACTCTGGAAACACCATATATTTT; CDR3aa: CASSDGRYSGNTIYF
v_gene: TRBV3-1; abundance: NA; j_gene: TRBJ1-2; d_gene: NA; CDR3nt: TGTGCCAGCAGCCAAGATGGAGACCCTCTTGGAGGCTACACCTTC; CDR3aa: CASSQDGDPLGGYTF
v_gene: TRBV5-1; abundance: many; j_gene: TRBJ2-7; d_gene: TRBD2; CDR3nt: TGCGCCAGCAGCTCTCTAGCGGGAGGCTCCTACGAGCAGTACTTC; CDR3aa: CASSSLAGGSYEQYF
v_gene: TRBV20-1; abundance: many; j_gene: TRBJ2-7; d_gene: NA; CDR3nt: TGCAGCCTCCTGAGCTCCTACGAGCAGTACTTC; CDR3aa: CSLLSSYEQYF
v_gene: TRBV30; abundance: few; j_gene: TRBJ1-1; d_gene: NA; CDR3nt: TGTGCCTGGAGTGTACAGACAAACACTGAAGCTTTCTTT; CDR3aa: CAWSVQTNTEAFF
v_gene: TRBV9; abundance: many; j_gene: TRBJ2-7; d_gene: TRBD2; CDR3nt: TGTGCCAGCAGCCCTCCGGGACTAGATGTGTACGAGCAGTACTTC; CDR3aa: CASSPPGLDVYEQYF
v_gene: TRBV29-1; abundance: few; j_gene: TRBJ1-2; d_gene: TRBD1; CDR3nt: TGCAGCGCCGAAGGACAGGGGGCCGGTGGCTACACCTTC; CDR3aa: CSAEGQGAGGYTF
v_gene: TRBV7-8; abundance: few; j_gene: TRBJ2-2; d_gene: TRBD1; CDR3nt: TGTGCCAGCAGCTTACGGACAGGGGAAGTGGGCACCGGGGAGCTGTTTTTT; CDR3aa: CASSLRTGEVGTGELFF
v_gene: TRBV12-3/TRBV12-4; abundance: NA; j_gene: TRBJ1-2; d_gene: NA; CDR3nt: TGTGCCAGCAGTCGGCTGCGAGGCTACACCTTC; CDR3aa: CASSRLRGYTF
v_gene: TRBV3-1; abundance: NA; j_gene: TRBJ2-7; d_gene: NA; CDR3nt: TGTGCCAGCAGCCAAGGCTCTCCCGGAGGCTACGAGCAGTACTTC; CDR3aa: CASSQGSPGGYEQYF
v_gene: TRBV4-3; abundance: many; j_gene: TRBJ1-5; d_gene: NA; CDR3nt: TGCGCCAGCAGCCAAGGGAAGATTAGCAATCAGCCCCAGCATTTT; CDR3aa: CASSQGKISNQPQHF
v_gene: TRBV7-2; abundance: few; j_gene: TRBJ2-1; d_gene: TRBD2; CDR3nt: TGTGCCAGCAGCCTTAGCGGGGGGGCCTACCATGAGCAGTTCTTC; CDR3aa: CASSLSGGAYHEQFF
v_gene: TRBV7-2; abundance: many; j_gene: TRBJ2-3; d_gene: NA; CDR3nt: TGTGCCAGCAGCCGCCAGCCCGGCACAGATACGCAGTATTTT; CDR3aa: CASSRQPGTDTQYF
v_gene: TRBV12-3/TRBV12-4; abundance: few; j_gene: TRBJ2-1; d_gene: NA; CDR3nt: TGTGCCAGCAGTTTACAGCCCTCCTACAATGAGCAGTTCTTC; CDR3aa: CASSLQPSYNEQFF
v_gene: TRBV2; abundance: few; j_gene: TRBJ2-2; d_gene: NA; CDR3nt: TGTGCCAGCAGGGGCCAAGGGACCGGGGAGCTGTTTTTT; CDR3aa: CASRGQGTGELFF
v_gene: TRBV5-1; abundance: many; j_gene: TRBJ2-1; d_gene: NA; CDR3nt: TGCGCCAGCAGCCACCACCAGGGATCCTACAATGAGCAGTTCTTC; CDR3aa: CASSHHQGSYNEQFF
v_gene: TRBV11-3; abundance: NA; j_gene: TRBJ1-1; d_gene: NA; CDR3nt: TGTGCCAGCAGCTTAGATCACGTGTCAACTTCATCAGCTTTCTTT; CDR3aa: CASSLDHVSTSSAFF
v_gene: TRBV4-1; abundance: NA; j_gene: TRBJ1-1; d_gene: NA; CDR3nt: TGCGCCAGCAGCCAATGGTTCGGGACCACTGAAGCTTTCTTT; CDR3aa: CASSQWFGTTEAFF
v_gene: TRBV7-2; abundance: NA; j_gene: TRBJ2-5; d_gene: NA; CDR3nt: TGTGCCAGCAGCTTAGCGGGGCCGCGAGAGACCCAGTACTTC; CDR3aa: CASSLAGPRETQYF
v_gene: TRBV29-1; abundance: few; j_gene: TRBJ2-7; d_gene: TRBD1; CDR3nt: TGCAGCGTTTTTTCTTTCTCGAGAACACAGGGGGCTTTAGTGGAGCAGTACTTC; CDR3aa: CSVFSFSRTQGALVEQYF
v_gene: TRBV7-3; abundance: NA; j_gene: TRBJ2-1; d_gene: NA; CDR3nt: TGTGCCAGCAGCTTCAGGGGTCCTTCCAATGAGCAGTTCTTC; CDR3aa: CASSFRGPSNEQFF
v_gene: TRBV7-9; abundance: few; j_gene: TRBJ2-7; d_gene: TRBD1; CDR3nt: TGTGCCAGCAGCCCTACGGACAGGGTTGGGTACGAGCAGTACTTC; CDR3aa: CASSPTDRVGYEQYF
v_gene: TRBV7-8; abundance: few; j_gene: TRBJ2-1; d_gene: NA; CDR3nt: TGTGCCAGCAGCTCAGAAGTCCCAAGCCGGCAGTTCTTC; CDR3aa: CASSSEVPSRQFF
v_gene: TRBV12-3/TRBV12-4; abundance: NA; j_gene: TRBJ1-2; d_gene: NA; CDR3nt: TGTGCCAGCAGTTCGGGACTGCCCATTAACTATGGCTACACCTTC; CDR3aa: CASSSGLPINYGYTF
v_gene: TRBV4-2; abundance: many; j_gene: TRBJ2-5; d_gene: NA; CDR3nt: TGTGCCAGCAGCCAAGGGGGCGGGCGGGTCCAAGAGACCCAGTACTTC; CDR3aa: CASSQGGGRVQETQYF
v_gene: TRBV5-8; abundance: few; j_gene: TRBJ1-5; d_gene: TRBD1; CDR3nt: TGTGCCAGCAGCAACGAGGGACAGGGGAAGAATCAGCCCCAGCATTTT; CDR3aa: CASSNEGQGKNQPQHF
v_gene: TRBV7-2; abundance: NA; j_gene: TRBJ2-2; d_gene: TRBD2; CDR3nt: TGTGCCAGCAGCTTATTGGCGGGAGGAATTACCGGGGAGCTGTTTTTT; CDR3aa: CASSLLAGGITGELFF
v_gene: TRBV4-1; abundance: NA; j_gene: TRBJ1-4; d_gene: TRBD1; CDR3nt: TGCGCCAGCAGCCTCGTGGACAGGGATAATGAAAAACTGTTTTTT; CDR3aa: CASSLVDRDNEKLFF
v_gene: TRBV4-3; abundance: once; j_gene: TRBJ2-3; d_gene: TRBD2; CDR3nt: TGCGCCAGCAGCCAAGAGGGGGGGAGGGCCTTAGGAGATACGCAGTATTTT; CDR3aa: CASSQEGGRALGDTQYF
v_gene: TRBV29-1; abundance: few; j_gene: TRBJ2-5; d_gene: NA; CDR3nt: TGCAGCGTTGGGGATCCAAAGTACCAAGAGACCCAGTACTTC; CDR3aa: CSVGDPKYQETQYF
v_gene: TRBV2; abundance: NA; j_gene: TRBJ1-1; d_gene: NA; CDR3nt: TGTGCCAGCAGGTTCCCACAGGGTGCTGAAGCTTTCTTT; CDR3aa: CASRFPQGAEAFF
v_gene: TRBV9; abundance: few; j_gene: TRBJ1-1; d_gene: NA; CDR3nt: TGTGCCAGCAGCGTAGTCGGGGCAGGGAACACTGAAGCTTTCTTT; CDR3aa: CASSVVGAGNTEAFF
v_gene: TRBV7-8; abundance: NA; j_gene: TRBJ1-2; d_gene: NA; CDR3nt: TGTGCCAGCAGCCCAAAAGGGATCTATGGCTACACCTTC; CDR3aa: CASSPKGIYGYTF
v_gene: TRBV5-1; abundance: few; j_gene: TRBJ2-3; d_gene: TRBD1; CDR3nt: TGCGCCAGCAGCATGGGACAGGTCATTACAGATACGCAGTATTTT; CDR3aa: CASSMGQVITDTQYF
v_gene: TRBV11-1; abundance: NA; j_gene: TRBJ2-5; d_gene: NA; CDR3nt: TGTGCCAGCAGACGGTCACAGGGCTACGAGACCCAGTACTTC; CDR3aa: CASRRSQGYETQYF
v_gene: TRBV19; abundance: NA; j_gene: TRBJ2-7; d_gene: TRBD1; CDR3nt: TGTGCCAGTAATATTGCTGGACAGGTACCCTACGAGCAGTACTTC; CDR3aa: CASNIAGQVPYEQYF
v_gene: TRBV28; abundance: NA; j_gene: TRBJ2-7; d_gene: NA; CDR3nt: TGTGCCAGCGGCCCCGGGACGGTTCGCTTTCGCGCTCTCTACGAGCAGTACTTC; CDR3aa: CASGPGTVRFRALYEQYF
v_gene: TRBV7-9; abundance: few; j_gene: TRBJ1-1; d_gene: NA; CDR3nt: TGTGCCAGCAGCTTAGATCAGGTGTCGGGCACTGAAGCTTTCTTT; CDR3aa: CASSLDQVSGTEAFF
v_gene: TRBV7-9; abundance: NA; j_gene: TRBJ2-7; d_gene: NA; CDR3nt: TGTGCCAGCAGCTTAGCGGGGGAGTACTACGAGCAGTACTTC; CDR3aa: CASSLAGEYYEQYF
v_gene: TRBV5-1; abundance: few; j_gene: TRBJ1-2; d_gene: TRBD1; CDR3nt: TGCGCCAGCACCGCGGACAGGGTCGCCTATGGCTACACCTTC; CDR3aa: CASTADRVAYGYTF
v_gene: TRBV7-2; abundance: NA; j_gene: TRBJ2-3; d_gene: TRBD2; CDR3nt: TGTGCCAGCAGCCGGCAAGGGGCCGGGACTAGCGTACAAGATACGCAGTATTTT; CDR3aa: CASSRQGAGTSVQDTQYF
v_gene: TRBV10-3; abundance: many; j_gene: TRBJ1-1; d_gene: NA; CDR3nt: TGTGCCATCAGGTACGAGGCAGGGACAACAACTGAAGCTTTCTTT; CDR3aa: CAIRYEAGTTTEAFF
v_gene: TRBV11-2; abundance: NA; j_gene: TRBJ2-3; d_gene: NA; CDR3nt: TGTGCCAGCAGCTCCGAAGCGGCCACGCAGTATTTT; CDR3aa: CASSSEAATQYF
v_gene: TRBV11-2; abundance: few; j_gene: TRBJ2-7; d_gene: TRBD2; CDR3nt: TGTGCCAGCAGCCCGGGGGGGACACTGGCCTACGAGCAGTACTTC; CDR3aa: CASSPGGTLAYEQYF
v_gene: TRBV5-4; abundance: NA; j_gene: TRBJ2-1; d_gene: NA; CDR3nt: TGTGCCAGCAGCCCCCGGGGGGCGGGCTTCTCCTACAATGAGCAGTTCTTC; CDR3aa: CASSPRGAGFSYNEQFF
v_gene: TRBV9; abundance: NA; j_gene: TRBJ2-7; d_gene: TRBD1; CDR3nt: TGTGCCAGCAGCGTAGATCCAGGACAGGGAACCTACGAGCAGTACTTC; CDR3aa: CASSVDPGQGTYEQYF